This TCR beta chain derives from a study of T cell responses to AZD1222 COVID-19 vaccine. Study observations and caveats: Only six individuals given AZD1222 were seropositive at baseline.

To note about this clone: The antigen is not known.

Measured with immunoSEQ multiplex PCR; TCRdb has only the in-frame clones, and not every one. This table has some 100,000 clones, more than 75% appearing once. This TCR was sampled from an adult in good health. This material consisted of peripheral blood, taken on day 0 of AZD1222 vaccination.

The CDR3 DNA reads as TGTGCCAGCAGCTTCCGTGCCTATGGCTACACCTTC. Translation gives CASSFRAYGYTF. This chain joins TRBV13 and TRBJ1-2; the D is unclear. The V and J ends lost 3 bases and 4 bases respectively, with 6 bases between them. This CDR3 contains 12 residues. Germline V gene data show CDR1 as PRHDT and CDR2 as FYEKMQ (reference sequence).